This T cell receptor beta chain comes out of a study of blood T cell repertoires in COVID-19. Across the study: The United States, Italy and Spain were the sources of the acute and convalescent COVID-19 samples. PBMCs, B-cell-depleted T cells, or T cells provided the cDNA or gDNA that made up the material.

Per the original methods: Amplification with reference gene primers provided the estimates of nucleated cell counts. TCRdb's table, derived via immunoSEQ multiplex PCR, lists solely in-frame clones and lacks some. V and J calls and clone size come straight from that table; D and trimming were deduced from the DNA. There are 140,000 to 150,000 clones in the sample; roughly four fifths occur only once, and approximately 14% lies in the top ten. This CDR3 contains 13 residues. The V end was cut by 3 bases, the J end by 8 bases, with 13 bases between. Germline CDR1 reads SGHVS; CDR2 reads FNYEAQ. Sequencing used peripheral blood. This receptor was identified in a human donor with acute or convalescent COVID-19. The donor label of this sample is uncertain. The rearrangement joins TRBV7-6 to TRBJ1-2; perhaps TRBD1 as D (6 bases). CDR3 in amino acids: CASSLEGGIGYTF. CDR3 DNA: TGTGCCAGCAGCTTGGAAGGGGGTATCGGCTACACCTTC.